This T cell receptor beta chain was sequenced in a study of shared clonotypes between healthy human individuals. TCRdb's table, derived via immunoSEQ multiplex PCR, lists solely in-frame clones and lacks some. This sample has around 320,000 clones, with around 87% found just once. What was sequenced was memory CD8+ T cells sorted from blood. The subset is: CD45RO+ cells pooled with CCR7-negative TemRA cells. The clonotype comes from a man between 18 and 29 years old in good health.

CDR3 region: CASSSYYSGGITGELFF. The CDR3 DNA reads TGTGCCAGCAGCTCTTACTATAGCGGGGGCATTACCGGGGAGCTGTTTTTT. V usage is TRBV13 and J usage is TRBJ2-2; 9 bases align to TRBD2. Germline V gene data show CDR1 as PRHDT and CDR2 as FYEKMQ (reference sequence). The trim removed 4 bases at V and 5 bases at J, leaving 11 bases unmatched. The CDR3 has 17 amino acids.